A selection of T cell receptor beta chains follows, all from one sample in a study of CD8+ T cells in alopecia areata. Assay used: immunoSEQ multiplex PCR; TCRdb lists only in-frame clones, some missing. The data contain fewer than 250,000 clones, 35% to 40% of them seen just once; the ten biggest clones take up about 0.48%. Sample: CD4+ T cells sorted from blood, taken at approximately week 30, from a patient treated with tofacitinib. The receptors derive from a human donor with alopecia areata. Both conserved end residues are part of each CDR3. D genes are given only for firm matches. Only part of the rows carry a size: once, few, many, or a class if the clone is expanded.

V gene,D gene,clone size,J gene,CDR3 protein,CDR3 DNA
TRBV2,-,few,TRBJ1-1,CASSEAPGTEAFF,TGTGCCAGCAGTGAAGCGCCGGGCACTGAAGCTTTCTTT
TRBV4-2,-,-,TRBJ2-2,CASSQVSTGELFF,TGTGCCAGCAGCCAAGTGTCCACCGGGGAGCTGTTTTTT
TRBV5-1,TRBD2,many,TRBJ2-1,CASSLTSGSYNEQFF,TGCGCCAGCAGCTTGACTAGCGGATCCTACAATGAGCAGTTCTTC
TRBV15,TRBD1,-,TRBJ1-1,CATSRGVFGDREDTEAFF,TGTGCCACCAGCAGAGGAGTCTTTGGGGACAGGGAGGACACTGAAGCTTTCTTT
TRBV30,TRBD2,-,TRBJ2-3,CAWSSLGLAGEAQYF,TGTGCCTGGAGTTCCCTCGGACTAGCGGGTGAGGCGCAGTATTTT
TRBV7-9,-,-,TRBJ2-1,CASSSRHPGDEQFF,TGTGCCAGCAGCTCCCGGCATCCGGGGGATGAGCAGTTCTTC
TRBV29-1,-,-,TRBJ1-1,CSVLGYTEAFF,TGCAGCGTTTTGGGTTACACTGAAGCTTTCTTT
TRBV5-1,TRBD2,-,TRBJ2-7,CASSMGLAGAGGEQYF,TGCGCCAGCAGCATGGGACTAGCGGGAGCCGGGGGCGAGCAGTACTTC
TRBV9,-,-,TRBJ2-3,CASSVGGSTDTQYF,TGTGCCAGCAGCGTCGGGGGTTCCACAGATACGCAGTATTTT
TRBV30,-,-,TRBJ2-2,CAWRPLVDTGELFF,TGTGCCTGGAGGCCCCTAGTGGACACCGGGGAGCTGTTTTTT
TRBV27,-,-,TRBJ1-4,CASTPRMKLFF,TGTGCCAGCACCCCTCGGATGAAACTGTTTTTT
TRBV5-5,-,-,TRBJ2-4,CASSLVMQIAKNIQYF,TGTGCCAGCAGCTTGGTTATGCAAATAGCCAAAAACATTCAGTACTTC
TRBV5-1,-,few,TRBJ2-7,CASSATGGPYEQYF,TGCGCCAGCAGCGCGACTGGAGGTCCCTACGAGCAGTACTTC
TRBV29-1,TRBD1,-,TRBJ2-1,CSGRQGLSYNEQFF,TGCAGCGGGCGACAGGGCCTCTCCTACAATGAGCAGTTCTTC
TRBV7-9,-,-,TRBJ2-5,CASSPPLAEETQYF,TGTGCCAGCAGCCCGCCCTTGGCGGAAGAGACCCAGTACTTC
TRBV19,TRBD1,-,TRBJ1-4,CASSPRQGLNEKLFF,TGTGCCAGTAGTCCCAGACAGGGCCTGAATGAAAAACTGTTTTTT
TRBV19,TRBD1,few,TRBJ2-7,CASSPRDRGLYEQYF,TGTGCCAGTAGTCCCCGGGACAGGGGGCTCTACGAGCAGTACTTC
TRBV30,-,few,TRBJ1-1,CAWSVGGTTEAFF,TGTGCCTGGAGTGTAGGAGGCACCACTGAAGCTTTCTTT
TRBV14,-,-,TRBJ2-5,CASSQSPALGETQYF,TGTGCCAGCAGCCAGAGTCCAGCGTTAGGGGAGACCCAGTACTTC
TRBV23-1,-,many,TRBJ1-3,CASSQSWGLVSGNTIYF,TGCGCCAGCAGTCAATCGTGGGGGCTCGTCTCTGGAAACACCATATATTTT
TRBV30,-,once,TRBJ1-2,CAWSVQTYYGYTF,TGTGCCTGGAGTGTTCAGACCTACTATGGCTACACCTTC
TRBV5-1,-,-,TRBJ2-3,CASSQRGERRNTDTQYF,TGCGCCAGCAGCCAGAGGGGGGAACGTCGGAACACAGATACGCAGTATTTT
TRBV29-1,-,few,TRBJ2-7,CSVGQRAYEQYF,TGCAGCGTCGGACAGCGCGCCTACGAGCAGTACTTC
TRBV29-1,TRBD1,-,TRBJ2-5,CSVGLRQGRETQYF,TGCAGCGTTGGTCTCCGACAGGGTAGGGAGACCCAGTACTTC
TRBV6-1,-,-,TRBJ2-7,CASSETLRSSYEQYF,TGTGCCAGCAGTGAAACCCTTAGGAGCTCCTACGAGCAGTACTTC
TRBV2,TRBD2,-,TRBJ2-4,CASSADSGGVNKYF,TGTGCCAGCAGTGCGGATAGCGGGGGAGTTAATAAGTACTTC
TRBV5-1,-,-,TRBJ2-4,CASSPRDPPVGIQYF,TGCGCCAGCAGCCCCCGGGACCCGCCGGTCGGGATTCAGTACTTC
TRBV19,TRBD2,-,TRBJ2-1,CASSPGGLRTSGRSYNEQFF,TGTGCCAGTAGCCCCGGAGGGCTCAGAACTAGCGGGAGGTCCTACAATGAGCAGTTCTTC
TRBV29-1,TRBD1,-,TRBJ1-2,CSVTGASYGYTF,TGCAGCGTCACAGGGGCCTCCTATGGCTACACCTTC
TRBV6-1,TRBD1,few,TRBJ1-5,CASSEGRGISNQPQHF,TGTGCCAGCAGTGAGGGCAGGGGGATTAGCAATCAGCCCCAGCATTTT
TRBV7-2,-,many,TRBJ1-1,CASSFGGRTEAFF,TGTGCCAGCAGCTTTGGGGGTAGGACTGAAGCTTTCTTT
TRBV30,-,few,TRBJ2-7,CAWSVRAGYEQYF,TGTGCCTGGAGTGTACGTGCGGGGTACGAGCAGTACTTC
TRBV30,TRBD2,few,TRBJ2-3,CAWSTQIAGGTDTQYF,TGTGCCTGGAGCACGCAAATAGCGGGGGGAACAGATACGCAGTATTTT
TRBV2,-,few,TRBJ2-1,CASSDSRGGNEQFF,TGTGCCAGCAGTGATTCCAGAGGGGGCAATGAGCAGTTCTTC
TRBV6-1,-,-,TRBJ1-1,CASSPYVVGTEAFF,TGTGCCAGCAGTCCCTACGTGGTTGGCACTGAAGCTTTCTTT
TRBV4-1,-,-,TRBJ2-7,CASSRPGVSYEQYF,TGCGCCAGCAGCCGGCCTGGGGTCTCCTACGAGCAGTACTTC
TRBV29-1,-,-,TRBJ1-2,CSVEERSRTNYGYTF,TGCAGCGTTGAAGAGAGGTCCAGGACGAACTATGGCTACACCTTC
TRBV30,-,-,TRBJ1-4,CAWRVNEKLFF,TGTGCCTGGAGGGTGAATGAAAAACTGTTTTTT
TRBV30,-,few,TRBJ1-1,CAWSVKGWNTEAFF,TGTGCCTGGAGTGTAAAGGGTTGGAACACTGAAGCTTTCTTT
TRBV6-5,TRBD1,once,TRBJ1-2,CASRQGEYGYTF,TGTGCCAGCAGACAGGGGGAATATGGCTACACCTTC
TRBV6-1,-,-,TRBJ1-1,CASSDSMNTEAFF,TGTGCCAGCAGTGATAGTATGAACACTGAAGCTTTCTTT
TRBV5-4,-,-,TRBJ2-7,CASSSRDTNYEQYF,TGTGCCAGCAGCTCCCGGGATACCAACTACGAGCAGTACTTC
TRBV30,-,few,TRBJ1-3,CAWSKGSGGGNTIYF,TGTGCCTGGAGTAAAGGCTCTGGAGGGGGAAACACCATATATTTT
TRBV10-3,-,-,TRBJ2-2,CAISENTGELFF,TGTGCCATCAGCGAGAACACCGGGGAGCTGTTTTTT
TRBV30,-,-,TRBJ2-7,CAWGKGAGGLNF,-
TRBV15,-,-,TRBJ1-2,CATSRWMDSYGYTF,TGTGCCACCAGCAGATGGATGGACAGCTATGGCTACACCTTC
TRBV29-1,-,few,TRBJ2-3,CSALTDTQYF,TGCAGCGCCCTAACAGATACGCAGTATTTT
TRBV11-1,TRBD1,once,TRBJ2-7,CASRRGLGEQYF,TGTGCCAGCAGGAGGGGGCTCGGCGAGCAGTACTTC
TRBV30,TRBD1,-,TRBJ2-2,CAWGRQGYTGELFF,TGTGCCTGGGGCCGACAGGGATACACCGGGGAGCTGTTTTTT
TRBV5-5,TRBD2,-,TRBJ2-1,CASNSASGRSNEQFF,TGTGCCAGCAACTCGGCTAGCGGGAGGAGCAATGAGCAGTTCTTC